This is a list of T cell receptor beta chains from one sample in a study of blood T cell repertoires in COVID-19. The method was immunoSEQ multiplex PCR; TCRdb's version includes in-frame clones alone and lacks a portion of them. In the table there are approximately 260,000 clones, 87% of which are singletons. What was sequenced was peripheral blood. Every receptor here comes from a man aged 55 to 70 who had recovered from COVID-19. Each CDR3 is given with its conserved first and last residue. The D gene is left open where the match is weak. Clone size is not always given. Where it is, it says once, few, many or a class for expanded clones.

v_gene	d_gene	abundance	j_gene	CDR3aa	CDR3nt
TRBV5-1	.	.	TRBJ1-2	CASSLDSINYGYTF	TGCGCCAGCAGCTTGGACAGCATTAACTATGGCTACACCTTC
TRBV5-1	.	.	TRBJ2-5	CASSLETGKKETQYF	TGCGCCAGCAGCTTGGAAACAGGAAAGAAGGAGACCCAGTACTTC
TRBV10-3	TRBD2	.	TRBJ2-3	CAISGYDRGGADTQYF	TGTGCCATCAGCGGATACGACCGGGGGGGCGCAGATACGCAGTATTTT
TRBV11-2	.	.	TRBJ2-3	CASRDSFTDTQYF	TGTGCCAGCCGGGACTCTTTTACAGATACGCAGTATTTT
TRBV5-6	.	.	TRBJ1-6	CASSTGIYNSPLHF	TGTGCCAGCAGTACAGGGATCTATAATTCACCCCTCCACTTT
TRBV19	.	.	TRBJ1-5	CASTRTYDQPQHF	TGTGCCAGTACTCGGACATACGATCAGCCCCAGCATTTT
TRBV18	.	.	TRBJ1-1	CASSSDRNTEAFF	TGTGCCAGCTCATCGGACAGGAACACTGAAGCTTTCTTT
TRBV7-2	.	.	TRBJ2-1	CASSLRSGHSYNEQFF	TGTGCCAGCAGCTTACGTAGTGGGCACTCCTACAATGAGCAGTTCTTC
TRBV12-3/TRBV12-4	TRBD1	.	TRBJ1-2	CASSFDRGLGYTF	TGTGCCAGCAGTTTTGACAGGGGGCTGGGCTACACCTTC
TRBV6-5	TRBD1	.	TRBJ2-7	CACGQVHDEQYF	TGTGCCTGCGGACAGGTACACGACGAGCAGTACTTC
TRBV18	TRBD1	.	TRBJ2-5	CASSPSQAGTGVRETQYF	TGTGCCAGCTCACCCTCCCAGGCCGGGACAGGGGTGCGAGAGACCCAGTACTTC
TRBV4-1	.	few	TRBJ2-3	CASKWGGESTDTQYF	TGCGCCAGCAAGTGGGGCGGGGAATCCACAGATACGCAGTATTTT
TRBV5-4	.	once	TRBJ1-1	CASSLSGVGNTEAFF	TGTGCCAGCAGCTTGTCGGGTGTGGGGAACACTGAAGCTTTCTTT
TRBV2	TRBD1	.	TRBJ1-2	CASKDRGRNYGYTF	TGTGCCAGCAAGGACAGGGGGCGCAACTATGGCTACACCTTC
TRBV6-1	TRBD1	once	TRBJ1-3	CASSDWTGSGNTIYF	TGTGCCAGCAGTGATTGGACAGGCTCTGGAAACACCATATATTTT
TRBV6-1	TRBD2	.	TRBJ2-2	CASSEARGGSTGELFF	TGTGCCAGCAGTGAAGCCCGGGGGGGCAGCACCGGGGAGCTGTTTTTT
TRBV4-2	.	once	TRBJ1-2	CASSQDSGDYYGYTF	TGTGCCAGCAGCCAAGATTCGGGAGACTACTATGGCTACACCTTC
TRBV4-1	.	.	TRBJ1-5	CAGILGGYSNQPQHF	TGCGCCGGCATCCTAGGGGGATATAGCAATCAGCCCCAGCATTTT
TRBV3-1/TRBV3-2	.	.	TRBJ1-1	CASSQVGAGNTEAFF	TGTGCCAGCAGCCAAGTAGGGGCCGGGAACACTGAAGCTTTCTTT
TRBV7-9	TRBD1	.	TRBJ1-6	CASSLTATGNSPLHF	TGTGCCAGCAGCTTAACCGCGACAGGGAATTCACCCCTCCACTTT
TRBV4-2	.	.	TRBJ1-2	CASSQDSGRGYGYTF	TGTGCCAGCAGCCAAGATTCTGGGAGGGGCTATGGCTACACCTTC
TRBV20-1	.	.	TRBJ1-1	CILPHGTEAFF	TGCATCTTACCCCACGGGACTGAAGCTTTCTTT
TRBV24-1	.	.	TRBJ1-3	CATSPWGGQPFFF	TGTGCCACCAGTCCCTGGGGGGGCCAGCCTTTCTTTTTT
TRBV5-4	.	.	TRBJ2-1	CASSLVGKRGEQFF	TGTGCCAGCAGCTTGGTTGGCAAGCGCGGCGAGCAGTTCTTC
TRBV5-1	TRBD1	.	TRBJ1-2	CASSFTDRGLSNYGYTF	TGCGCCAGCAGCTTCACGGACAGGGGGCTTTCGAACTATGGCTACACCTTC
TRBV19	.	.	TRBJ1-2	CASSRSGDSQGGYTF	TGTGCCAGTAGTCGCTCCGGTGACAGCCAAGGTGGCTACACCTTC
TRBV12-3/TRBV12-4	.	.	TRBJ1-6	CASSTGNSPLHF	TGTGCCAGCAGCACGGGGAATTCACCCCTCCACTTT
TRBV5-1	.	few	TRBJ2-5	CASSLAQGTKTQYF	TGCGCCAGCAGCTTAGCACAGGGTACGAAGACCCAGTACTTC
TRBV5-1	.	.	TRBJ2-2	CASSPNGVSTGELFF	TGCGCCAGCAGCCCGAACGGGGTTAGCACCGGGGAGCTGTTTTTT
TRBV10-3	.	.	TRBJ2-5	CAISESHRETQYF	TGTGCCATCAGTGAGTCTCACAGAGAGACCCAGTACTTC
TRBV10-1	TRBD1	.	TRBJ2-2	CASIFRDRSTGELFF	TGCGCCAGCATTTTCCGGGACAGGAGCACCGGGGAGCTGTTTTTT
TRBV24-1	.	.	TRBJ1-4	CATSDLQGKLFF	TGTGCCACCAGTGATTTGCAGGGAAAACTGTTTTTT
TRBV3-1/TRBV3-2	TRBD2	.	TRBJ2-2	CASSQVPGLAVTGELFF	TGTGCCAGCAGCCAAGTCCCCGGACTAGCGGTCACCGGGGAGCTGTTTTTT
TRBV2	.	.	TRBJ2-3	CASSVFTDTQYF	TGTGCCAGCTCAGTTTTCACAGATACGCAGTATTTT